This T cell receptor (beta chain) was documented in a study of T cells of healthy individuals. One entry per CDR3 protein results from TCRdb running MiXCR on the 5' RACE reads. The top ten clones hold more than 5.5% of a sample with 85,000 to 100,000 distinct CDR3 sequences, around 17% of them seen once. Germline lookup yields CDR1 MDHEN and CDR2 SYDVKM. V was cut by 4 bases and J by 5 bases, with 23 bases left in between. The CDR3 loop spans 17 amino acids. The V call is TRBV28, the J call TRBJ1-1; D possibly corresponds to TRBD1 (5 bases). The TCR sequence derives from a human donor in good health. The CDR3 here is CASSSPGEGWTSTEAFF. CDR3 DNA: TGTGCCAGCAGTTCCCCGGGGGAGGGATGGACAAGTACTGAAGCTTTCTTT.